The T cell receptor beta chain described here comes from a study of shared clonotypes between healthy human individuals. Findings of the study overall: Clonotypes not shared had lower generation probabilities than those common to all four donors.

Per germline, CDR1 MNHNS and CDR2 SASEGT. CDR3 length: 15 amino acids. Trimming took 6 bases from V and 0 from J; bases not matched to a gene: 6. Evenly divided among several immunoSEQ plates was the genomic DNA of each subset. The assay was immunoSEQ multiplex PCR, and TCRdb's table has in-frame clones only and misses some. The data hold hundreds of thousands of clones, with roughly 97% observed a single time. Of note for this clone: Its matching antigen is unknown.

This chain links TRBV6-1 with TRBJ2-7, with TRBD1 identical over 9 bases. Sequenced sample: naive CD4+ T cells sorted from blood. Subset in this sample: CD45RA+ positively selected. The sequence was obtained from a woman in her twenties or thirties in good health. In DNA form, the CDR3 reads TGTGCCAGCAGACTGACGACAGGGGGCTCCTACGAGCAGTACTTC. Encoded protein: CASRLTTGGSYEQYF.